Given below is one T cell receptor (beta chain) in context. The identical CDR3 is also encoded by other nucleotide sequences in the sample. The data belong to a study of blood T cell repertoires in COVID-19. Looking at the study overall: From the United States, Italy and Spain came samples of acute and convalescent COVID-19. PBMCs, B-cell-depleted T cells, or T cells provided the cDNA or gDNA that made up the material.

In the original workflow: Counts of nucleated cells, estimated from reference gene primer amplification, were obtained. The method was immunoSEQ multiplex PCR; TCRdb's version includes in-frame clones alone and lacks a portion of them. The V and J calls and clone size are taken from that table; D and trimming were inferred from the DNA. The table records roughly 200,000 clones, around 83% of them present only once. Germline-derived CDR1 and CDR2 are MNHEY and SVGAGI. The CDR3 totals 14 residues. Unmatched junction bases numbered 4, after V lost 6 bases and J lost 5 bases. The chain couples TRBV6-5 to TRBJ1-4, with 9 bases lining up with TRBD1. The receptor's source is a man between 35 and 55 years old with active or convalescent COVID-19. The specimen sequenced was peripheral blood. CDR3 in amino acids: CASSRTGGNEKLFF. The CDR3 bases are TGTGCCAGCAGCCGAACAGGGGGCAATGAAAAACTGTTTTTT.